The TCR beta chain under discussion was sequenced for a study of T cells after yellow fever vaccination. The overall study: For low cell numbers, libraries were made with SMART-Seq v4 Ultra Low Input.

The study, taken as a whole, reports: Though weaker, the secondary response peaked faster, on day 5 versus 15.

The CDR3 sequence is 13 residues long. With 3 bases removed from V and 9 bases from J, the gap between germline ends came to 9 bases. Germline V lookup: CDR1 MGHRA, CDR2 YSYEKL. A note on this clonotype: Its antigen is not identified.

Making TCR cDNA involved 5'RACE template switching, which added UMIs and a universal primer site. TCRdb ran MiXCR on the 5' RACE reads and lists one entry per CDR3 protein. The sample lists a few hundred thousand distinct CDR3 sequences; around 8.1% were seen once. This chain connects TRBV4-1 to TRBJ2-6; possibly TRBD2 for D (6 bases). Sequences were derived from PBMCs, sampled about 49 days after the first yellow fever vaccination. This TCR was sampled from a man younger than 35 who received the YFV17D yellow fever vaccine. CDR3 coding DNA: TGCGCCAGCAGCCAGGGGGGTGGCAACGTCCTGACTTTC. Its protein is CASSQGGGNVLTF.